A single sample gave rise to the 28 T cell receptor beta chains below, sequenced in a study of spatial heterogeneity in lung cancer. The study, taken as a whole, reports: In tumors, expanded intratumoral alpha and beta TCR counts tracked mutation counts.

No antigen has been assigned to these receptors. As for time point: sample taken at primary tumor resection. TCRdb passed the 5' RACE reads through MiXCR, listing each CDR3 protein once. This sample yields 11,000 to 15,000 distinct CDR3 sequences, of which approximately 4.8% are seen a single time; roughly 18% belongs to the top ten. Specimen: lung tumor tissue, collected at surgery. The receptors stem from a female donor with early-stage non-small cell lung cancer.

V gene TRBV12-3 or TRBV12-4 combines with J gene TRBJ2-2; tentatively, D is TRBD2 (7 bases). The CDR3 totals 17 residues. Trimming took 4 bases from V and 4 from J, leaving 19 bases between them. CDR3 region: CASSSITSEGGTGELFF. The CDR3 DNA follows: TGTGCCAGCAGTTCGATTACTAGCGAGGGGGGCACCGGGGAGCTGTTTTTT.

The chain carries TRBV7-2 and TRBJ2-3; D is perhaps TRBD2 (5 bases). The germline V gene encodes CDR1 SGHTA and CDR2 FQGNSA. Trimming removed 5 bases from V and 4 bases from J, with 13 bases in between. The CDR3 runs 14 residues. The CDR3 protein is CASSLGLQSDTQYF. DNA of the CDR3: TGTGCCAGCAGCCTTGGACTGCAATCAGATACGCAGTATTTT.

This clonotype was seen ten or more times. The chain is built from TRBV11-2 and TRBJ2-3; D gene uncertain. V was shortened by 5 bases and J by 4 bases, with 10 bases between the two germline ends. Per germline, CDR1 SGHAT and CDR2 FQNNGV. This CDR3 is built from 13 residues. This chain's CDR3 is CASSRNPADTQYF. The CDR3 DNA is TGTGCCAGCAGCCGAAACCCCGCAGATACGCAGTATTTT.

This clonotype was observed at least ten times. V usage is TRBV7-8 and J usage is TRBJ2-5, with TRBD2 identical over 7 bases. The CDR3 length is 16 residues. With V trimmed by 8 bases and J by 0 bases, 12 bases remained unmatched. Per the germline V gene, CDR1 is SGHVS and CDR2 is FQNEAQ. In DNA form, the CDR3 reads TGTGCCAGCTCCCCGCTGAGCGGGGCGTACCAAGAGACCCAGTACTTC. Its protein is CASSPLSGAYQETQYF.

This clonotype showed up many times. The chain recombines TRBV12-3 or TRBV12-4 with TRBJ2-2, with D possibly matching TRBD2 (5 bases). The V end was cut by 3 bases, the J end by 1 base, with 6 bases between. The CDR3 has 14 residues. CDR3 nucleotides: TGTGCCAGCAGTTTTGAGGGGAACACCGGGGAGCTGTTTTTT. This sequence encodes CASSFEGNTGELFF.

This clonotype was found many times. The chain couples TRBV12-3 or TRBV12-4 to TRBJ1-5; 10 bases are a match to TRBD1. This CDR3 has 15 amino acids. Germline trimming cut 6 bases from V and 5 bases from J; bases unmatched to any gene: 7. The CDR3 reads CASSSGTGEDQPQHF. The CDR3 nucleotides read TGTGCCAGCAGCTCCGGGACAGGGGAAGATCAGCCCCAGCATTTT.

This clonotype was recorded a few times. This chain connects TRBV20-1 to TRBJ2-1; D not certain. The CDR3 length is 15 residues. Germline loops: CDR1 DFQATT, CDR2 SNEGSKA (reference sequence). V lost 1 base to trimming and J lost 7 bases, with 17 bases between them. CDR3 nucleotides: TGCAGTGCTAGAGTTCTAGATCTACAGATAAATGAGCAGTTCTTC. Translated, it gives CSARVLDLQINEQFF.

This clonotype was seen many times. CDR3 nucleotides: TGTGCCAGCAGTTTGGACGTGAACACTGAAGCTTTCTTT. It specifies CASSLDVNTEAFF. This chain joins TRBV6-2 or TRBV6-3 and TRBJ1-1; D not certain. Germline V gene lookup returns CDR1 MNHEY and CDR2 SVGEGT. Trimming took 4 bases from V and 0 from J, leaving 6 bases between them. CDR3 size: 13 residues.

This clonotype was picked up many times. This CDR3 reads CASSPRDRAVYEQYF. For the CDR3, the DNA is TGTGCCAGCTCACCACGGGACAGGGCAGTCTACGAGCAGTACTTC. V and J are TRBV18 and TRBJ2-7; TRBD1 agrees at 9 bases. The V and J ends lost 1 base and 3 bases, in that order; junction bases with no gene match: 4. Germline V lookup: CDR1 KGHSH, CDR2 LQKENI. The CDR3 loop spans 15 amino acids.

This clonotype has more than one count but fewer than ten. This chain links TRBV28 with TRBJ1-1; possible D gene TRBD1, 6 bases. The ends were cut back, 8 bases at V and 4 bases at J, with 23 bases in the middle. Germline assignment: CDR1 MDHEN and CDR2 SYDVKM. The CDR3 covers 16 residues. This CDR3 is CASLLGGIQGPTEAFF. Here the CDR3 DNA reads TGTGCCAGCCTACTGGGGGGGATACAGGGTCCCACTGAAGCTTTCTTT.

The sample holds many counts of this clonotype. This chain uses TRBV5-1 with TRBJ1-2; D not resolved. The germline CDR1 and CDR2 sequences are SGHRS and YFSETQ. The CDR3 sequence is 13 residues long. V shed 0 bases and J shed 1 base, with 4 bases lying between them. The CDR3 loop reads CASSLEVNYGYTF. The CDR3 region has the DNA TGCGCCAGCAGCTTGGAGGTTAACTATGGCTACACCTTC.

This clonotype has only a few counts. J is TRBJ2-3 and V is TRBV7-9; 7 bases are a match to TRBD1. Looked up from germline, CDR1 is SEHNR and CDR2 is FQNEAQ (reference sequence). V lost 6 bases to trimming and J lost 11 bases; unmatched junction nucleotides: 8. This CDR3 spans 12 amino acids. The CDR3 here is CASRENRDRQYF. The CDR3, as DNA: TGTGCCAGCAGAGAGAACCGGGACAGGCAGTATTTT.

This clonotype was seen at least ten times. CDR3: CASSFRENQPQHF. CDR3 sequence (DNA): TGTGCCAGCAGTTTCAGGGAGAATCAGCCCCAGCATTTT. V usage is TRBV27 and J usage is TRBJ1-5, with D possibly being TRBD1 (5 bases). This CDR3 comprises 13 residues. CDR1 and CDR2 from the germline V gene are MNHEY and SMNVEV (reference sequence). V lost 3 bases, J lost 4 bases, and 7 bases lay in between.

This clonotype was recorded at least ten times. The chain has TRBV18 and TRBJ1-6; a possible D gene is TRBD1 (6 bases). V shed 3 bases and J shed 6 bases, with 12 bases lying between them. Germline lookup yields CDR1 KGHSH and CDR2 LQKENI. CDR3 length: 15 residues. CDR3 sequence: CASSPSGAINSPLHF. In nucleotides, the CDR3 is TGTGCCAGCTCACCCTCGGGGGCAATTAATTCACCCCTCCACTTT.

This clonotype was seen many times. The CDR3 is CASSIRDLGVFF. The DNA of the CDR3 is TGTGCCAGTAGTATTAGGGATTTAGGGGTGTTCTTC. J is TRBJ2-1 and V is TRBV19, with a tentative D call TRBD1 (5 bases). The CDR3 sequence is 12 residues long. The V end was cut by 3 bases, the J end by 15 bases, with 15 bases between. The germline V gene encodes CDR1 LNHDA and CDR2 SQIVND (reference sequence).

This clonotype was seen at least ten times. The V call is TRBV11-2, the J call TRBJ1-5, with unresolved D. The CDR3 sequence is 14 residues long. Trimming removed 4 bases at V and 3 bases at J, with 10 bases between. Per the germline V gene, CDR1 is SGHAT and CDR2 is FQNNGV. The CDR3 loop reads CASSSWATNQPQHF. CDR3 bases: TGTGCCAGCAGCTCCTGGGCCACCAATCAGCCCCAGCATTTT.

Ten or more counts support this clonotype. The V call is TRBV6-5, the J call TRBJ1-5, with TRBD1 identical over 7 bases. The V segment lost 2 bases and the J segment 7 bases; nucleotides outside the gene matches: 5. The germline gives CDR1 MNHEY, CDR2 SVGAGI. The CDR3 contains 14 residues. The CDR3 protein is CASSYIRGHQPQHF. The CDR3 nucleotides are TGTGCCAGCAGTTACATTAGGGGGCACCAGCCCCAGCATTTT.

This clonotype has a count of ten or more. The chain is built from TRBV7-2 and TRBJ2-1; D perhaps matches TRBD1 (6 bases). The CDR3 runs 14 residues. The germline gives CDR1 SGHTA, CDR2 FQGNSA. Trimming left V 5 bases short and J 9 bases short, with 17 bases between. CDR3 loop: CASSHPGAGVEQFF. The CDR3 nucleotides are TGTGCCAGCAGCCACCCTGGGGCAGGGGTTGAGCAGTTCTTC.

This clonotype appeared many times. V and J are TRBV6-5 and TRBJ2-6; D is undetermined. This CDR3 is 15 amino acids long. Germline V gene sequence: CDR1 MNHEY, CDR2 SVGAGI. The V and J ends lost 5 bases and 0 bases respectively, with 8 bases between them. The CDR3 region is CASSSTSSGANVLTF. CDR3 sequence (DNA): TGTGCCAGCAGTAGTACAAGCTCTGGGGCCAACGTCCTGACTTTC.

The chain carries TRBV5-1 and TRBJ2-5, with TRBD1 matching over 7 bases. The CDR3 is 13 residues long. CDR1 and CDR2 from the germline V gene are SGHRS and YFSETQ. The ends lost 4 bases at V and 7 bases at J; junction bases unmatched: 7. The CDR3 reads CASSRDSGLTQYF. CDR3 DNA sequence: TGCGCCAGCAGCCGGGACAGCGGTTTGACCCAGTACTTC.

The CDR3, as DNA: TGTGCCAGCAGGGGAACAGGGTACAATGAGCAGTTCTTC. Amino acid sequence: CASRGTGYNEQFF. The rearrangement links TRBV6-5 to TRBJ2-1, with D perhaps matching TRBD1 (6 bases). Looked up from germline, CDR1 is MNHEY and CDR2 is SVGAGI. V was cut by 6 bases and J by 4 bases, with 10 bases left in between. CDR3 length: 13 residues.

This clonotype is medium-sized in the sample. This chain's CDR3 is CASSIQGGTEAFF. Written as DNA, the CDR3 is TGTGCCAGCAGTATACAGGGAGGAACTGAAGCTTTCTTT. The rearrangement links TRBV6-2 or TRBV6-3 to TRBJ1-1, with a possible D match to TRBD1 (6 bases). CDR1 and CDR2 (germline): MNHEY, SVGEGT. Trimming stripped 5 bases from V and 5 bases from J, with 12 bases between. The CDR3 is 13 residues long.

This clonotype showed up many times. This rearrangement joins TRBV6-5 to TRBJ1-1; D unclear. V was clipped by 7 bases and J by 0 bases, with 12 bases between them. The CDR3 covers 14 residues. Germline V gene data show CDR1 as MNHEY and CDR2 as SVGAGI. The CDR3: CASNTRHMNTEAFF. The CDR3 DNA is TGTGCCAGCAACACGCGACACATGAACACTGAAGCTTTCTTT.

In its sample, this clonotype was seen many times. This chain connects TRBV18 to TRBJ2-3, with D unclear. Deletions cut 6 bases from V and 1 base from J, with 5 bases between. Germline-derived CDR1 and CDR2 are KGHSH and LQKENI. The length of the CDR3 is 12 residues. The CDR3: CASSQRTDTQYF. For the CDR3, the DNA is TGTGCCAGCTCGCAACGCACAGATACGCAGTATTTT.

This clonotype came up many times. The V gene is TRBV7-8, the J gene TRBJ2-1, with TRBD2 identical over 8 bases. This CDR3 is 11 amino acids long. Germline lookup yields CDR1 SGHVS and CDR2 FQNEAQ. Trimming at V came to 3 bases and at J to 15 bases, leaving 4 bases not matched to a gene. CDR3 bases: TGTGCCAGCAGCTTTGGGACTAGTCTGTTCTTC. It translates to CASSFGTSLFF. Filled out from reference TRBV7-8 and TRBJ2-1, the complete variable domain reads GAGVSQSPRYKVAKRGQDVALRCDPISGHVSLFWYQQALGQGPEFLTYFQNEAQLDKSGLPSDRFFAERPEGSVSTLKIQRTQQEDSAVYLCASSFGTSLFFGPGTRLTVL.

V is TRBV18 and J is TRBJ2-1, with D unresolved. V lost 0 bases and J lost 6, with 12 bases in between. The CDR3 extends over 15 amino acids. The germline CDR1 and CDR2 sequences are KGHSH and LQKENI. CDR3 region: CASSPPSAGPNEQFF. As DNA, the CDR3 is TGTGCCAGCTCACCACCGTCGGCAGGTCCCAATGAGCAGTTCTTC. Full variable domain (outside the CDR3, taken from reference TRBV18 and TRBJ2-1): NAGVMQNPRHLVRRRGQEARLRCSPMKGHSHVYWYRQLPEEGLKFMVYLQKENIIDESGMPKERFSAEFPKEGPSILRIQQVVRGDSAAYFCASSPPSAGPNEQFFGPGTRLTVL.

This clonotype was counted ten times or more. J is TRBJ2-2 and V is TRBV19, with a weak D call TRBD1 (5 bases). Trimming shortened V by 3 bases and J by 3 bases, and 5 bases separated the two germline ends. Germline loops: CDR1 LNHDA, CDR2 SQIVND (reference sequence). The CDR3 extends over 13 amino acids. CDR3 amino acids: CASSIRDTGELFF. CDR3 nucleotide sequence: TGTGCCAGTAGTATCAGGGACACCGGGGAGCTGTTTTTT. Together with reference TRBV19 and TRBJ2-2, the CDR3 gives the full variable domain: DGGITQSPKYLFRKEGQNVTLSCEQNLNHDAMYWYRQDPGQGLRLIYYSQIVNDFQKGDIAEGYSVSREKKESFPLTVTSAQKNPTAFYLCASSIRDTGELFFGEGSRLTVL.

This clonotype has ten or more counts. CDR3 residues: CASSLGGGRKETQYF. The CDR3 coding sequence is TGTGCCAGCAGCTTGGGCGGGGGGCGTAAAGAGACCCAGTACTTC. The chain combines TRBV5-5 with TRBJ2-5, with 8 bases identical to TRBD2. In germline, CDR1 is SGHKS, CDR2 YYEKEE (reference sequence). The CDR3 totals 15 residues. V trimming: 0 bases; J trimming: 3 bases; junction bases outside the gene matches: 4.